Below are 3 T cell receptor beta chains sequenced from a single sample in a study of T cells after yellow fever vaccination. TCRdb reprocessed the 5' RACE reads with MiXCR, giving one entry per CDR3 protein. This sample carries hundreds of thousands of distinct CDR3 sequences, 9% to 15% of them seen once, and the ten largest clones take more than 12%. The source material was PBMCs, sampled on the day of the yellow fever booster vaccination. The receptors come from a man younger than 40 who received the YFV17D yellow fever vaccine.

V usage is TRBV20-1 and J usage is TRBJ2-2, with D possibly matching TRBD1 (5 bases). The V and J ends lost 1 base and 4 bases respectively, with 10 bases between them. The CDR3 covers 14 residues. The germline gives CDR1 DFQATT, CDR2 SNEGSKA (reference sequence). CDR3 DNA: TGCAGTGCTAGAGCCGGACACTTCACCGGGGAGCTGTTTTTT. Encoded protein: CSARAGHFTGELFF.

The V and J genes are TRBV13 and TRBJ2-2; no reliable D call. The V end was cut by 4 bases, the J end by 7 bases, with 10 bases between. The CDR3 contains 13 residues. The germline V gene encodes CDR1 PRHDT and CDR2 FYEKMQ (reference sequence). The CDR3 sequence: CASSSPIRGELFF. The CDR3 DNA is TGTGCCAGCAGCTCCCCGATTCGCGGGGAGCTGTTTTTT.

The chain is built from TRBV11-2 and TRBJ2-1, with 8 bases matching TRBD2. V was pared by 1 base and J by 6 bases, with 17 bases of the junction left unmatched. Germline V gene lookup returns CDR1 SGHAT and CDR2 FQNNGV. The CDR3 spans 19 residues. In nucleotides, the CDR3 is TGTGCCAGCAGCTTAGTTTGGGGGGCGCAGACTAGCGAACTCAATGAGCAGTTCTTC. It codes for CASSLVWGAQTSELNEQFF.